This TCR beta chain was profiled in a study of shared clonotypes between healthy human individuals. Points from the study as a whole: The generation probabilities recorded for non-shared clonotypes fell below those of clonotypes shared by all four donors. Estimated clonotype richness was generally higher in naive than memory subsets.

Naivety among CD8 cells was defined by CD45RO negativity and positive CCR7 selection, thereby excluding terminally differentiated effector memory CD45RA+ cells. Points on this clone: Its antigen is still unknown.

Germline V gene data show CDR1 as SGHKS and CDR2 as YYEKEE (reference sequence). The V end lost 4 bases, the J end lost 0 bases, and 14 bases lay between the germline ends. The CDR3 is 15 amino acids. Genomic DNA of every subset was divided equally among multiple immunoSEQ plates. In the authors' methods: Junction-only immunoSEQ sequences carried no quality scores, so filtering differed. Profiling relied on immunoSEQ multiplex PCR, and the TCRdb table lists in-frame clones only, not all of them. The DNA gave D and trimming, while V, J and clone size come from that table. The sample includes about 580,000 clones, 98% seen only once; the top ten take approximately 0.3%.

V usage is TRBV5-5 and J usage is TRBJ2-7; D call uncertain. This TCR came from a man aged 25 to 40 in good health. Input material: naive CD8+ T cells sorted from blood. The CDR3 DNA sequence: TGTGCCAGCAGCCCCACAAGCTCGCACTCCTACGAGCAGTACTTC. Amino acids: CASSPTSSHSYEQYF.